Described below is a single T cell receptor (beta chain) sequence and its context. There is no known antigen for this receptor. No base qualities exist here, and no much larger clone lies one base off it. The immunoSEQ Assay, a bias-controlled multiplex PCR, was used to amplify TCRbeta CDR3 regions from genomic DNA. The paper's processing steps were these. Nucleated cell counts per sample were estimated from amplification of reference gene primers within the assay. To quantify the absolute abundance of each unique TCRbeta CDR3 rearrangement, sequence reads were collapsed and filtered. Productive Simpson clonality was computed per sample as the square root of Simpson's diversity index over productive rearrangements. What TCRdb holds here is the immuneACCESS table cut down to in-frame rearrangements. Part of the clones is not present; checked against another copy, under half of the missing clones reflect an unresolved V gene, and the others are unexplained. The V and J calls and the clone size are those of that table, but D and trimming were determined from the DNA. For this sample the table gives some 73,000 clones, of which about four fifths were detected only once. The ten largest clones take up 25% to 30% of the sample.

The data originate from a study of blood T cell repertoires in COVID-19 (dated by TCRdb to the early 2020s). Concerning the study at large: Samples covering the acute and convalescent phases of COVID-19 were provided by collaborators in the United States, Italy and Spain. The prospective study material was composed of cDNA or gDNA derived from T cells, B-cell-depleted T cells, or PBMCs. The dataset comprised deeply sampled blood TCRbeta repertoires from subjects exposed to, actively infected with, or recovered from COVID-19. The repertoires were released in a freely available public database meant as a resource for research on the immune response to SARS-CoV-2. The samples were drawn from the first 160 participants of the ongoing ImmuneRACE study and from about 1,200 subjects provided by 6 global collaborators. A de-identified subject ID, COVID-19 status, age in years and sex were almost always included in the sample metadata. Where HLA class I and class II types were available, the types were taken from metadata supplied by the sample provider, not from assay-based typing.

What the authors observed across the whole study: How much clinical and demographic metadata was included differed by source and by participant, and the metadata was provided uncurated.

The collaborating institutions used their own protocols to collect whole blood in K2EDTA tubes. For TCRbeta analysis, collaborator samples were shipped as frozen whole blood, as isolated PBMCs, or as DNA extracted from either sample type. The CDR3 contains 16 residues, cysteine and phenylalanine counted. The entry retains the CDR3 DNA only, 48 bases that are in frame from base 1. CDR1 SGHDT and CDR2 YYEEEE are derived from the germline V gene. The junction shows trimming of 4 bases on V and 3 bases on J, and the gene matches do not reach 7 bases of it. The sequence is built from TRBV5-6 and TRBJ2-1; TRBD1 matches 10 bases in the middle. This sequence originates from a human donor in a cohort sampled during active COVID-19. The specimen sequenced was peripheral blood. The nucleotide sequence is given as TGTGCCAGCAGCATATGGACAGGGGGGATCTACAATGAGCAGTTCTTC. Translated, it reads CASSIWTGGIYNEQFF.